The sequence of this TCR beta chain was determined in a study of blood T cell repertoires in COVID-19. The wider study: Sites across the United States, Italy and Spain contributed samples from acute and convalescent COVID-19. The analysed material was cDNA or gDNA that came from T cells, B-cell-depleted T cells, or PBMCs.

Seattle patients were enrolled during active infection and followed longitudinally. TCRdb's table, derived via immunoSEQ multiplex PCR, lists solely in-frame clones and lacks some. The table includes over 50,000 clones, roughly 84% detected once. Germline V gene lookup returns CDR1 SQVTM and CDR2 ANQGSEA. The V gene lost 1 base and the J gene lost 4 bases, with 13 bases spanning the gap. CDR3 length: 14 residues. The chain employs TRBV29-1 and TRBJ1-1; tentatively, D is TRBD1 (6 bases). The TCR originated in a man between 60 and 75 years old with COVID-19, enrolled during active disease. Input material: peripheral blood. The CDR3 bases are TGCAGCGTTGAAGTCGGGGGGGCACTCACTGAAGCTTTCTTT. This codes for CSVEVGGALTEAFF.